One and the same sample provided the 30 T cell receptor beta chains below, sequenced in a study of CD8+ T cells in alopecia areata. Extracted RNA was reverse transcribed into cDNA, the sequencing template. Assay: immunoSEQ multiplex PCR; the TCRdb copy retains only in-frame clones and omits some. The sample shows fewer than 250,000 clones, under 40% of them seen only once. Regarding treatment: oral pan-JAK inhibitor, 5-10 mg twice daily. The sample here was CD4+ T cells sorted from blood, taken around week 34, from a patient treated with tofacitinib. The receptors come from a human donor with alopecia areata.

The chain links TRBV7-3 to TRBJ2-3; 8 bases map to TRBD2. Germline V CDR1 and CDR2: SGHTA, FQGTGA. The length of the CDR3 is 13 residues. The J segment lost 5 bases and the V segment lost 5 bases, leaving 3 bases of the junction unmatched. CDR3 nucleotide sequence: TGTGCCAGCAGCGCCAGCGGGGGAGATACGCAGTATTTT. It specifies CASSASGGDTQYF.

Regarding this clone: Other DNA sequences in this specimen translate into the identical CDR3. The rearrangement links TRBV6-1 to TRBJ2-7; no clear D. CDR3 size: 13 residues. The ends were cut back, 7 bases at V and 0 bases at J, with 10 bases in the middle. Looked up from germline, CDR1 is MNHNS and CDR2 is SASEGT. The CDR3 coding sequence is TGTGCCAGCATAAAGGGCGACTCCTACGAGCAGTACTTC. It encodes CASIKGDSYEQYF.

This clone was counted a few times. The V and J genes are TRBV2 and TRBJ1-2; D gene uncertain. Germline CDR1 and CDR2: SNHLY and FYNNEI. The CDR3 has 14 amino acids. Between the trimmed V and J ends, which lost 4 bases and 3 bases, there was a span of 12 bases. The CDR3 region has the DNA TGTGCCAGCAGTGTTGAAGGGAGGGACTATGGCTACACCTTC. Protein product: CASSVEGRDYGYTF.

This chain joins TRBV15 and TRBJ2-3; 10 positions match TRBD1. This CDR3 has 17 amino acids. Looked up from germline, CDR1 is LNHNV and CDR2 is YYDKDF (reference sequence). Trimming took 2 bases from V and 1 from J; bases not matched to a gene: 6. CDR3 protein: CATSRMTGTGGTDTQYF. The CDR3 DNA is TGTGCCACCAGCAGAATGACCGGGACAGGGGGCACAGATACGCAGTATTTT. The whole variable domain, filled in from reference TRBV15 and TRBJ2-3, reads DAMVIQNPRYQVTQFGKPVTLSCSQTLNHNVMYWYQQKSSQAPKLLFHYYDKDFNNEADTPDNFQSRRPNTSFCFLDIRSPGLGDTAMYLCATSRMTGTGGTDTQYFGPGTRLTVL.

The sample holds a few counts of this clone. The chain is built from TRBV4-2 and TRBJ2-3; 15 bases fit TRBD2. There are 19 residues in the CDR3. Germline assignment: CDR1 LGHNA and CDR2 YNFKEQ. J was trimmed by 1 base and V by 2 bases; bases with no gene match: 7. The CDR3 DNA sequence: TGTGCCAGCAGCCAAATGGGACTAGCGGGAGGAGGGGGCACAGATACGCAGTATTTT. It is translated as CASSQMGLAGGGGTDTQYF.

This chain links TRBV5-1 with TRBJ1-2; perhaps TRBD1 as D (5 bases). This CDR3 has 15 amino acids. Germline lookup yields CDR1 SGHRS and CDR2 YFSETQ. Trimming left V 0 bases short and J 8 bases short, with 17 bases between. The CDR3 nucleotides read TGCGCCAGCAGCTTGGCCGAGAGAACGGGGCTCGGCTACACCTTC. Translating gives CASSLAERTGLGYTF.

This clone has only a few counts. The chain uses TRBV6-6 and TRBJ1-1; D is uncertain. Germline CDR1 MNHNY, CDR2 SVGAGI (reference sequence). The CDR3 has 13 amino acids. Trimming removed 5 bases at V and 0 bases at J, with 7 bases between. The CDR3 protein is CASSPGLNTEAFF. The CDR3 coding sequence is TGTGCCAGCAGTCCGGGGTTGAACACTGAAGCTTTCTTT.

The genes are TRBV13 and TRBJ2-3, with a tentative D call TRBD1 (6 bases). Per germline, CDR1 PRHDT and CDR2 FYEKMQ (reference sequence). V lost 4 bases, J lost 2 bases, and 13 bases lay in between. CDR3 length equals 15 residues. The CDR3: CASSSTGRLTDTQYF. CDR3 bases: TGTGCCAGCAGCTCTACAGGGCGTCTCACAGATACGCAGTATTTT. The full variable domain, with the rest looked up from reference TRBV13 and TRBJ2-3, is AAGVIQSPRHLIKEKRETATLKCYPIPRHDTVYWYQQGPGQDPQFLISFYEKMQSDKGSIPDRFSAQQFSDYHSELNMSSLELGDSALYFCASSSTGRLTDTQYFGPGTRLTVL.

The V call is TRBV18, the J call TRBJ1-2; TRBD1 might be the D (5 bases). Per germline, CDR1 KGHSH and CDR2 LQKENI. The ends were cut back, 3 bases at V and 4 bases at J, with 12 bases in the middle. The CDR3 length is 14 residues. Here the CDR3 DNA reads TGTGCCAGCTCACCTCGGGACGGGTCCTATGGCTACACCTTC. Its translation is CASSPRDGSYGYTF.

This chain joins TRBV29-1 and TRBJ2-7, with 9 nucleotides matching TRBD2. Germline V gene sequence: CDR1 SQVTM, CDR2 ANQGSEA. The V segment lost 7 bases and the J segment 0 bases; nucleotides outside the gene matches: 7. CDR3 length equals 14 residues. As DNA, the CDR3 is TGCAGCGCCCTTGAGCGGGGGGCCTCCTACGAGCAGTACTTC. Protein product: CSALERGASYEQYF.

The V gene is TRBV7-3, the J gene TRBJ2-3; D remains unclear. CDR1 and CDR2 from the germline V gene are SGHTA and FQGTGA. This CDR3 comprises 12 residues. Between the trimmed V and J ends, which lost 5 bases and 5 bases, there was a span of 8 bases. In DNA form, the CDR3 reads TGTGCCAGCAGCGCACCAGGAGATACGCAGTATTTT. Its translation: CASSAPGDTQYF.

The CDR3 DNA reads as TGCGCCAGCAAGGCGGGGGACTCTGGGGCCAACGTCCTGACTTTC. It yields the protein CASKAGDSGANVLTF. This chain links TRBV5-1 with TRBJ2-6; 7 nucleotides line up with TRBD2. Looked up from germline, CDR1 is SGHRS and CDR2 is YFSETQ. With V trimmed by 6 bases and J by 0 bases, 3 bases remained unmatched. This CDR3 region has 15 residues.

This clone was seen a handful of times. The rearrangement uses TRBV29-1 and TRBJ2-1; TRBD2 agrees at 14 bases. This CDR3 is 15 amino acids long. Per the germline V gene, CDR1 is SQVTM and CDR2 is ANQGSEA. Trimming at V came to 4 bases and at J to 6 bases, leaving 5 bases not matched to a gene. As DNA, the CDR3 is TGCAGCGTTGGCCCGGGACTAGCGGGGGCCAATGAGCAGTTCTTC. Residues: CSVGPGLAGANEQFF.

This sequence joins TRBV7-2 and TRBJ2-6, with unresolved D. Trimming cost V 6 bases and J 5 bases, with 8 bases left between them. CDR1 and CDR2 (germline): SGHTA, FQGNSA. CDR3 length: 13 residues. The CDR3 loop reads CASSPDRANVLTF. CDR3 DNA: TGTGCCAGCAGTCCTGACAGGGCCAACGTCCTGACTTTC.

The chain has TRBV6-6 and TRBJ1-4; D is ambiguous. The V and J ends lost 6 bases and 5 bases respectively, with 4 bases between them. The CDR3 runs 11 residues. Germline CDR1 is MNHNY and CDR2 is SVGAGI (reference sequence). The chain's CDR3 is CASRENEKLFF. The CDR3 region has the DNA TGTGCCAGCAGGGAGAATGAAAAACTGTTTTTT.

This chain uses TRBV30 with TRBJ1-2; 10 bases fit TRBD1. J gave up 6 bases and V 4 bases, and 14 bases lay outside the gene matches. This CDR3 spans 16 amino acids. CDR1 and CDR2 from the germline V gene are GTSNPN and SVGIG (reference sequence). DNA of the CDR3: TGTGCCTGGATCAACCGGGACAGGGGACGCCTCCATGGCTACACCTTC. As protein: CAWINRDRGRLHGYTF.

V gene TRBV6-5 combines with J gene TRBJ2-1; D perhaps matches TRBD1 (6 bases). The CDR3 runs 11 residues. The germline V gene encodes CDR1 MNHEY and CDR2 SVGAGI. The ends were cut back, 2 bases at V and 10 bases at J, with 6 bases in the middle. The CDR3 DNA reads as TGTGCCAGCAGTTACGGGACAGAGCAGTTCTTC. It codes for CASSYGTEQFF.

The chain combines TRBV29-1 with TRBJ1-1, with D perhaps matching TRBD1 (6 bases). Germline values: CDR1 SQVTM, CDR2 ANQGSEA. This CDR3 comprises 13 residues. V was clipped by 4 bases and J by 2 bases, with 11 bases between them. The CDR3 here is CSVVRGGNTEAFF. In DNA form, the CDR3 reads TGCAGCGTTGTGAGGGGGGGTAACACTGAAGCTTTCTTT.

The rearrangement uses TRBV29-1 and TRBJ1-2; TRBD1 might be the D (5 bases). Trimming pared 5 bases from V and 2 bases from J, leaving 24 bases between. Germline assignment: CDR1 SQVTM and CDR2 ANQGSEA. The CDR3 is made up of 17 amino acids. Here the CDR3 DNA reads TGCAGCGTTCCCATAGAGGGGACGAGACCTCTAAACTATGGCTACACCTTC. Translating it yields CSVPIEGTRPLNYGYTF. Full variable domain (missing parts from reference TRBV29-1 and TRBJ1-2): SAVISQKPSRDICQRGTSLTIQCQVDSQVTMMFWYRQQPGQSLTLIATANQGSEATYESGFVIDKFPISRPNLTFSTLTVSNMSPEDSSIYLCSVPIEGTRPLNYGYTFGSGTRLTVV.

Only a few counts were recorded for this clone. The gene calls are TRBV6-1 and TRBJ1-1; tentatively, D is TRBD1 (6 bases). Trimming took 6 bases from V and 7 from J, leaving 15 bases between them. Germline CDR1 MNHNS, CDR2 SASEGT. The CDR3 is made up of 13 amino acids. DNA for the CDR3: TGTGCCAGCAGCCGGGACAAGGGTAGTGAAGCTTTCTTT. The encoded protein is CASSRDKGSEAFF.

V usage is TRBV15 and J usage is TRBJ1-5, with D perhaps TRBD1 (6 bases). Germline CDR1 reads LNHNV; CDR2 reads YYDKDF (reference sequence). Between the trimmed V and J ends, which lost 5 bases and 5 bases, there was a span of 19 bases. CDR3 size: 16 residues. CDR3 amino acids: CATSSLSTGTHQPQHF. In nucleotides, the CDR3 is TGTGCCACCAGCTCGCTCTCGACAGGTACGCATCAGCCCCAGCATTTT.

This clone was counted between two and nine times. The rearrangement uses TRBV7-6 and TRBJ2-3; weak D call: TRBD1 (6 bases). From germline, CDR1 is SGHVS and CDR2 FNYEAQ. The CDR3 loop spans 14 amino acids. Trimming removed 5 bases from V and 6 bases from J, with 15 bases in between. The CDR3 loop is CASSPRQVRDTQYF. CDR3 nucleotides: TGTGCCAGCAGCCCAAGACAGGTTCGGGATACGCAGTATTTT.

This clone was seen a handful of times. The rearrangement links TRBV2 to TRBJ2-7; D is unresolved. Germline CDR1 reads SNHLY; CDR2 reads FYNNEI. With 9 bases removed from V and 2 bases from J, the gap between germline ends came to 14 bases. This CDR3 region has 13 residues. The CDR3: CARRPPAAYEQYF. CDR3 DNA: TGTGCCAGACGCCCCCCAGCCGCCTACGAGCAGTACTTC.

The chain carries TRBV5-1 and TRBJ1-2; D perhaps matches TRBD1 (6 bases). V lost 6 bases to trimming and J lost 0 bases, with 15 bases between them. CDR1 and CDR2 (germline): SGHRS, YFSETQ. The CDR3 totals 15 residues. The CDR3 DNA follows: TGCGCCAGCAAGGTAGGGCAGGGGCCTAACTATGGCTACACCTTC. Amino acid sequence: CASKVGQGPNYGYTF.

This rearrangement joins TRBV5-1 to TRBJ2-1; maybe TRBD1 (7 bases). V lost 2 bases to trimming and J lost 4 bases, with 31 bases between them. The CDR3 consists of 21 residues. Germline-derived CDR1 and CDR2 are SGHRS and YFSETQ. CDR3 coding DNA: TGCGCCAGCAGCTTCCCAGGGTCTTCCCGAGAAAGGACAGGACTATACAATGAGCAGTTCTTC. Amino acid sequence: CASSFPGSSRERTGLYNEQFF.

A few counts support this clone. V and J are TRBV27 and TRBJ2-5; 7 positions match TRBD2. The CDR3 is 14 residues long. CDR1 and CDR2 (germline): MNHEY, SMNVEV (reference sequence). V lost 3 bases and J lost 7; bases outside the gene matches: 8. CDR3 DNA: TGTGCCAGCAGTTTCACGGCTAGCGGAGGGACCCAGTACTTC. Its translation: CASSFTASGGTQYF.

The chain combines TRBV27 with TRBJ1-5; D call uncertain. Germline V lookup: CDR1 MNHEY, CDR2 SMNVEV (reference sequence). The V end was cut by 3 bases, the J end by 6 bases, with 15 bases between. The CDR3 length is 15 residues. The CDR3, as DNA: TGTGCCAGCAGTTTTTCAAGTGGGGAGGGTCAGCCCCAGCATTTT. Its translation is CASSFSSGEGQPQHF.

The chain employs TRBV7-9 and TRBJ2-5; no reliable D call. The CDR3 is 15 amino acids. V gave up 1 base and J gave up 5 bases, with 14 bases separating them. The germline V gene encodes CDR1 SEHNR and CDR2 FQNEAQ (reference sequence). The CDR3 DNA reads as TGTGCCAGCAGCTTAGTGTTGGGCCGGTGGGAGACCCAGTACTTC. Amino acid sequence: CASSLVLGRWETQYF.

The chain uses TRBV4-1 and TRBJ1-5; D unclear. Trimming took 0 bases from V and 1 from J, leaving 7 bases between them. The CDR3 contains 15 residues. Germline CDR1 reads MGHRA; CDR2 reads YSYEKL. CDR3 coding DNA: TGCGCCAGCAGCCAAGATCGATTGAGCAATCAGCCCCAGCATTTT. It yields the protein CASSQDRLSNQPQHF.

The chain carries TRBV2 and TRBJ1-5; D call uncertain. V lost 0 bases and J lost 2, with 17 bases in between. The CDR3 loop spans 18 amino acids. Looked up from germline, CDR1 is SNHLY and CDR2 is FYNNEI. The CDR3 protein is CASSEATTSKAGNQPQHF. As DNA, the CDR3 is TGTGCCAGCAGTGAAGCGACAACCTCGAAGGCGGGCAATCAGCCCCAGCATTTT.